These T cell receptor beta chains were read from a single sample in a study of T-cell memory formation after mild COVID-19. MiXCR, applied by TCRdb to the 5' RACE reads, yields one record per CDR3 protein. The data show hundreds of thousands of distinct CDR3 sequences, with roughly 20% seen just once and roughly 8.3% held by the top ten. The sample was PBMCs or a T cell subset sorted from them (not recorded which). Receptor source: an adult woman who had mild COVID-19 (a few samples of this study predate the infection). Cell type and time point are not known. Each CDR3 is given with its conserved first and last residue. Each record gives: V gene, J gene, clone size, D gene, CDR3 DNA, CDR3 protein. The D gene is left open where the match is weak. Clone size is given for some rows only: seen once, a few or many times, or a class if the clone is expanded.

V: TRBV7-2; J: TRBJ2-3; size: few; D: .; DNA: TGTGCCAGCAGCTTAGCGGCCCCGCCGGCGGGATCGGCAGATACGCAGTATTTT; CDR3: CASSLAAPPAGSADTQYF
V: TRBV5-6; J: TRBJ1-2; size: .; D: .; DNA: TGTGCCAGCAGCCCCCGGGTGCGCTATGGCTACACCTTC; CDR3: CASSPRVRYGYTF
V: TRBV6-6; J: TRBJ2-7; size: .; D: .; DNA: TGTGCCAGCAGTCCCCCGGATCGGCTCTACGAGCAGTACTTC; CDR3: CASSPPDRLYEQYF
V: TRBV3-1; J: TRBJ2-3; size: .; D: .; DNA: TGTGCCAGCAGCCAAGCCGGACCGGGACTGTACACAGATACGCAGTATTTT; CDR3: CASSQAGPGLYTDTQYF
V: TRBV6-2/TRBV6-3; J: TRBJ2-2; size: many; D: TRBD2; DNA: TGTGCCAGCAGTTACTCCAGACTAGCGGGGGGGCTCAAGACCGGGGAGCTGTTTTTT; CDR3: CASSYSRLAGGLKTGELFF
V: TRBV14; J: TRBJ2-7; size: .; D: .; DNA: TGTGCCAGCAGCCAAGGGTGGGACTACGAGCAGTACTTC; CDR3: CASSQGWDYEQYF
V: TRBV7-2; J: TRBJ2-5; size: .; D: TRBD2; DNA: TGTGCCAGCAGCCTAAGGACTAGCGGGTTTCAAGAGACCCAGTACTTC; CDR3: CASSLRTSGFQETQYF
V: TRBV7-9; J: TRBJ1-2; size: .; D: .; DNA: TGTGCCAGCAGCTTAGTTGCAGCAAACTATGGCTACACCTTC; CDR3: CASSLVAANYGYTF
V: TRBV7-8; J: TRBJ2-7; size: once; D: TRBD1; DNA: TGTGCCAGCAGCCAGGGGACAGGGCTCTACGAGCAGTACTTC; CDR3: CASSQGTGLYEQYF
V: TRBV18; J: TRBJ1-1; size: few; D: .; DNA: TGTGCCAGCTCACAAAATACCAGGAGGGGGACTGAAGCTTTCTTT; CDR3: CASSQNTRRGTEAFF
V: TRBV12-3/TRBV12-4; J: TRBJ2-4; size: few; D: TRBD2; DNA: TGTGCCAGCAGTATTGGTAGCGGGATGGCCAAAAACATTCAGTACTTC; CDR3: CASSIGSGMAKNIQYF
V: TRBV2; J: TRBJ2-5; size: few; D: TRBD2; DNA: TGTGCCAGCAGGCCGGGACTAGCGGGGCAAGAGACCCAGTACTTC; CDR3: CASRPGLAGQETQYF
V: TRBV24-1; J: TRBJ2-1; size: .; D: .; DNA: TGTGCCACCAGTGACGGCGACAGAGTCAATGAGCAGTTCTTC; CDR3: CATSDGDRVNEQFF
V: TRBV20-1; J: TRBJ2-3; size: many; D: TRBD2; DNA: TGCAGTGCTAGAGACCGTAGCGGGAGAGAGTATTTT; CDR3: CSARDRSGREYF
V: TRBV5-5; J: TRBJ1-5; size: once; D: .; DNA: TGTGCCAGCAGCTTGGCCTCACCTGGAGGGGCGGTGCAGCCCCAGCATTTT; CDR3: CASSLASPGGAVQPQHF
V: TRBV14; J: TRBJ2-3; size: .; D: TRBD1; DNA: TGTGCCGCCGGGACAGGGATGACAGATACGCAGTATTTT; CDR3: CAAGTGMTDTQYF
V: TRBV7-2; J: TRBJ1-2; size: few; D: .; DNA: TGTGCCAGCAGCTCGACCGGGACACCCCGACGTTATGGCTACACCTTC; CDR3: CASSSTGTPRRYGYTF
V: TRBV6-1; J: TRBJ2-7; size: .; D: TRBD1; DNA: TGTGCCAGCAGTGAAGCGACAGGGGTCTACGAGCAGTACTTC; CDR3: CASSEATGVYEQYF
V: TRBV30; J: TRBJ2-5; size: few; D: .; DNA: TGTGCCTGGAGTGTAGCCGGCCCAGAGACCCAGTACTTC; CDR3: CAWSVAGPETQYF
V: TRBV12-3/TRBV12-4; J: TRBJ2-5; size: .; D: .; DNA: TGTGCCAGCAGTTTAGCGGGGGCGGAAGAGACCCAGTACTTC; CDR3: CASSLAGAEETQYF
V: TRBV7-2; J: TRBJ2-7; size: many; D: .; DNA: TGTGCCAGCCGCGAGGGCTCCTACGAGCAGTACTTC; CDR3: CASREGSYEQYF
V: TRBV7-9; J: TRBJ2-7; size: few; D: .; DNA: TGTGCCAGCAGCCCCTTGTGGGGGTCTCCCTACGAGCAGTACTTC; CDR3: CASSPLWGSPYEQYF
V: TRBV3-1; J: TRBJ1-1; size: .; D: .; DNA: TGTGCCAGCAGCCAAACAGGTGTTGAAGCTTTCTTT; CDR3: CASSQTGVEAFF
V: TRBV29-1; J: TRBJ2-2; size: few; D: .; DNA: TGCAGCGTTAAACCGAACACCGGGGAGCTGTTTTTT; CDR3: CSVKPNTGELFF
V: TRBV7-9; J: TRBJ1-1; size: few; D: .; DNA: TGTGCCAGCAGCTACCGGTCAGACCAAAACACTGAAGCTTTCTTT; CDR3: CASSYRSDQNTEAFF
V: TRBV11-3; J: TRBJ1-1; size: few; D: TRBD1; DNA: TGTGCCAGCAGCCCTCGGGACAGGATGAACGATGAAGCTTTCTTT; CDR3: CASSPRDRMNDEAFF
V: TRBV27; J: TRBJ2-5; size: few; D: TRBD2; DNA: TGTGCCAGCAGTCCGTCCCGAGGAGCGGGGCAAGAGACCCAGTACTTC; CDR3: CASSPSRGAGQETQYF
V: TRBV6-1; J: TRBJ1-1; size: .; D: .; DNA: TGTGCCAGTTTACTGAGCATGAACACTGAAGCTTTCTTT; CDR3: CASLLSMNTEAFF
V: TRBV4-3; J: TRBJ1-1; size: few; D: TRBD1; DNA: TGCGCCAGCAGCCAAGATCCGGGACAGGGGAACACTGAAGCTTTCTTT; CDR3: CASSQDPGQGNTEAFF